The 32 T cell receptor beta chains below all came from one sample that was sequenced in a study of early T cells in non-severe SARS-CoV-2 infection. Each CDR3 protein is one row after TCRdb ran MiXCR on the 5' RACE reads. The sample holds fewer than 55,000 distinct CDR3 sequences, approximately 11% seen once. The sequenced sample was whole blood. The receptors were sampled from an adult who was a healthcare worker with PCR-confirmed SARS-CoV-2 infection or an uninfected control (not recorded which).

This clonotype showed up just a few times. This rearrangement joins TRBV20-1 to TRBJ2-3; D may correspond to TRBD1 or TRBD2 (5 bases each). V lost 2 bases to trimming and J lost 0 bases, with 9 bases between them. The CDR3 runs to 14 residues. Looked up from germline, CDR1 is DFQATT and CDR2 is SNEGSKA (reference sequence). The CDR3 loop is CSARRDGSTDTQYF. The CDR3 region has the DNA TGCAGTGCTAGAAGGGACGGAAGCACAGATACGCAGTATTTT.

The table lists this clonotype with many counts. The chain employs TRBV21-1 and TRBJ2-3; no check of the table's D call, TRBD1, against the DNA was made. TRBV21-1 is tagged as a pseudogene. The CDR3 totals 23 residues. The CDR3 DNA is TGTGCCAGCAGCAAAGTTTTTTGGGGACAGTTTCACAGGGATGGGGAGAGCACAGATACGCAGTATTTT. It specifies CASSKVFWGQFHRDGESTDTQYF.

Many counts were recorded for this clonotype. The rearrangement joins TRBV29-1 to TRBJ1-4; TRBD1 might be the D (5 bases). In germline, CDR1 is SQVTM, CDR2 ANQGSEA. Trimming pared 4 bases from V and 11 bases from J, leaving 20 bases between. This CDR3 has 14 amino acids. The CDR3 DNA reads as TGCAGCGTTGTCATTGGGGGATTACGGTCTAAACTGTTTTTT. It is translated as CSVVIGGLRSKLFF.

Many counts were recorded for this clonotype. J is TRBJ1-1 and V is TRBV6-5; a weak D match, TRBD1 (6 bases). Between the trimmed V and J ends, which lost 4 bases and 6 bases, there was a span of 9 bases. Germline V gene lookup returns CDR1 MNHEY and CDR2 SVGAGI. CDR3 length: 12 residues. CDR3 DNA: TGTGCCAGCAGTTCACGACAGGCTGAAGCTTTCTTT. Translation gives CASSSRQAEAFF.

This clonotype was detected only a few times. This rearrangement joins TRBV20-1 to TRBJ1-5; unclear D gene. CDR1 is DFQATT and CDR2 is SNEGSKA in the germline V gene (reference sequence). V was trimmed by 6 bases and J by 2 bases, leaving 8 bases between them. CDR3 length equals 12 residues. CDR3 sequence reads: CSAKRGNQPQHF. The CDR3 DNA sequence: TGCAGTGCCAAACGGGGCAATCAGCCCCAGCATTTT.

This clonotype occurred a few times. The rearrangement uses TRBV6-6 and TRBJ2-4; possible D gene TRBD2, 6 bases. The V end was cut by 4 bases, the J end by 7 bases, with 14 bases between. The length of the CDR3 is 14 residues. CDR1 is MNHNY and CDR2 is SVGAGI in the germline V gene (reference sequence). In nucleotides, the CDR3 is TGTGCCAGCAGTTCGGGAGAGGCAAGGAACATTCAGTACTTC. It translates to CASSSGEARNIQYF.

J is TRBJ2-1 and V is TRBV15; 10 bases line up with TRBD2. CDR3 length equals 14 residues. J lost 4 bases, V lost 8 bases, and 5 bases had no gene match. CDR1 LNHNV and CDR2 YYDKDF come from the germline V gene (reference sequence). CDR3 DNA sequence: TGTGCCACCGCCCAGCGGGAGGGTTACAATGAGCAGTTCTTC. Amino acid sequence: CATAQREGYNEQFF.

This clonotype was counted between two and nine times. CDR3 in DNA: TGTGCCAGCAGTTACTCGAGTCAGCGTGGAGAGACCCAGTACTTC. Translated, it gives CASSYSSQRGETQYF. This rearrangement joins TRBV6-6 to TRBJ2-5; D not certain. The CDR3 extends over 15 amino acids. From germline, CDR1 is MNHNY and CDR2 SVGAGI (reference sequence). V lost 0 bases and J lost 4, with 12 bases in between.

This clonotype has ten or more counts. This sequence joins TRBV4-1 and TRBJ1-1; D may be TRBD1 (5 bases). Deletions cut 1 base from V and 2 bases from J, with 20 bases between. Per the germline V gene, CDR1 is MGHRA and CDR2 is YSYEKL. The CDR3 has 18 residues. CDR3 loop: CASSQARARGRANTEAFF. DNA for the CDR3: TGCGCCAGCAGCCAAGCTCGGGCTCGGGGACGGGCTAACACTGAAGCTTTCTTT.

The V gene is TRBV28, the J gene TRBJ1-3; the D is unclear. The V end was cut by 3 bases, the J end by 0 bases, with 12 bases between. The CDR3 has 16 amino acids. Germline CDR1 MDHEN, CDR2 SYDVKM. The CDR3 spells CASSLGRIPSGNTIYF. The CDR3 DNA reads TGTGCCAGCAGTTTGGGTAGAATCCCCTCTGGAAACACCATATATTTT.

This clonotype was observed many times. The rearrangement joins TRBV3-1 to TRBJ2-5; TRBD2 aligns across 9 bases. V gave up 0 bases and J gave up 4 bases; unmatched junction bases: 6. The CDR3 totals 16 residues. Germline-derived CDR1 and CDR2 are LGHDT and YNNKEL (reference sequence). This chain's CDR3 is CASSQEKGAGGETQYF. CDR3 DNA sequence: TGTGCCAGCAGCCAAGAAAAAGGAGCGGGAGGAGAGACCCAGTACTTC.

This clonotype was seen at least ten times. This chain links TRBV7-2 with TRBJ2-2; TRBD2 matches 7 bases. Germline lookup yields CDR1 SGHTA and CDR2 FQGNSA. J gave up 6 bases and V 2 bases, and 9 bases lay outside the gene matches. The CDR3 extends over 16 amino acids. CDR3 residues: CASSLFSAGVPGELFF. The CDR3, as DNA: TGTGCCAGCAGCTTATTCTCTGCGGGAGTACCCGGGGAGCTGTTTTTT.

The rearrangement uses TRBV15 and TRBJ1-6, with a weak D call TRBD1 (5 bases). This CDR3 is built from 13 residues. From germline, CDR1 is LNHNV and CDR2 YYDKDF (reference sequence). V was trimmed by 5 bases and J by 6 bases, leaving 8 bases between them. The CDR3 coding sequence is TGTGCCACCAGCGGGCAGGGTAATTCACCCCTCCACTTT. Its translation is CATSGQGNSPLHF.

This clonotype occurred many times. The chain employs TRBV21-1 and TRBJ1-3; the tabulated D call, TRBD1, remains unverified against the DNA. TRBV21-1 is given as a pseudogene. This CDR3 has 17 amino acids. CDR3 loop: CASSHPVGQFSGNTIYF. As DNA, the CDR3 is TGTGCCAGCAGCCACCCGGTCGGGCAGTTCTCTGGAAACACCATATATTTT.

The rearrangement links TRBV24-1 to TRBJ2-1; maybe TRBD2 (5 bases). CDR1 and CDR2 (germline): KGHDR, SFDVKD. This CDR3 is 15 amino acids long. Trimming shortened V by 3 bases and J by 8 bases, and 16 bases separated the two germline ends. The CDR3 reads CATSDMAGGRDEQFF. In nucleotides, the CDR3 is TGTGCCACCAGTGATATGGCGGGTGGAAGGGATGAGCAGTTCTTC.

The chain combines TRBV11-2 with TRBJ2-7; D not resolved. This CDR3 has 12 amino acids. V gave up 5 bases and J gave up 4 bases, with 9 bases separating them. The germline V gene encodes CDR1 SGHAT and CDR2 FQNNGV. CDR3 sequence reads: CASSHGTYEQYF. Here the CDR3 DNA reads TGTGCCAGCAGCCATGGCACGTACGAGCAGTACTTC.

The chain couples TRBV2 to TRBJ1-1; D possibly corresponds to TRBD1 (5 bases). V lost 4 bases and J 5 bases, leaving 11 bases between the germline ends. Germline values: CDR1 SNHLY, CDR2 FYNNEI. This CDR3 contains 13 residues. CDR3 amino acids: CASSVAGRTEAFF. The DNA for the CDR3 is TGTGCCAGCAGTGTCGCAGGGCGGACTGAAGCTTTCTTT.

There are a few counts of this clonotype. V gene TRBV10-3 combines with J gene TRBJ2-3; the match to TRBD2 covers 12 bases. From germline, CDR1 is ENHRY and CDR2 SYGVKD. The CDR3 is 16 residues long. Trimming took 6 bases from V and 2 from J; bases not matched to a gene: 6. The CDR3 region is CAIRGGLAGNTDTQYF. CDR3 in DNA: TGTGCCATCAGGGGCGGACTAGCGGGGAACACAGATACGCAGTATTTT.

The V and J genes are TRBV11-2 and TRBJ2-7, with D perhaps assigned TRBD1 or TRBD2 (6 bases each). The ends were cut back, 4 bases at V and 6 bases at J, with 25 bases in the middle. Germline CDR1 reads SGHAT; CDR2 reads FQNNGV. The CDR3 length is 17 residues. CDR3 sequence: CASSSLRGVSMSGEQYF. CDR3 sequence (DNA): TGTGCCAGCAGCTCCCTAAGGGGGGTCTCCATGTCGGGCGAGCAGTACTTC.

The chain combines TRBV12-3 or TRBV12-4 with TRBJ1-1, with D perhaps TRBD1 (6 bases). CDR3 length: 13 amino acids. Trimming left V 5 bases short and J 3 bases short, with 10 bases between. The CDR3 DNA reads TGTGCCAGCAGTCGGGACATTGACACTGAAGCTTTCTTT. Encoded protein: CASSRDIDTEAFF.

The chain joins TRBV7-9 to TRBJ2-7, with D tentatively TRBD1 or TRBD2 (5 bases each). The CDR3 extends over 15 amino acids. Looked up from germline, CDR1 is SEHNR and CDR2 is FQNEAQ (reference sequence). V was pared by 3 bases and J by 5 bases, with 17 bases between. CDR3 sequence reads: CASSFTGTVADEQYF. The DNA for the CDR3 is TGTGCCAGCAGCTTCACCGGGACCGTCGCCGACGAGCAGTACTTC.

This clonotype showed up many times. The chain combines TRBV11-3 with TRBJ2-7; TRBD2 is a possible D gene (7 bases). The length of the CDR3 is 16 residues. Trimming shortened V by 3 bases and J by 3 bases, and 18 bases separated the two germline ends. From germline, CDR1 is SGHNT and CDR2 YENEEA. This CDR3 reads CASSFGGSGAHYEQYF. CDR3 sequence (DNA): TGTGCCAGCAGCTTCGGGGGGTCAGGGGCCCACTACGAGCAGTACTTC.

This clonotype was seen a few times. At one end the junction does not follow the germline gene, possibly because of a read error. V is TRBV18 and J is TRBJ2-7; D is possibly TRBD2 (5 bases). Germline CDR1 KGHSH, CDR2 LQKENI. The CDR3 runs 13 residues. CDR3 nucleotides: TGTGCCAGCTCACCACCGCCGGGAAATGAGCAGTGCTTC. Translating gives CASSPPPGNEQCF. The full variable domain, with the rest looked up from reference TRBV18 and TRBJ2-7, is NAGVMQNPRHLVRRRGQEARLRCSPMKGHSHVYWYRQLPEEGLKFMVYLQKENIIDESGMPKERFSAEFPKEGPSILRIQQVVRGDSAAYFCASSPPPGNEQCFGPGTRLTVT.

The CDR3 nucleotides read TGTGCCAGCAGCAAGCGGGGGCCTTACACAGATACGCAGTATTTT. Its protein is CASSKRGPYTDTQYF. The chain is built from TRBV9 and TRBJ2-3; 8 bases line up with TRBD2. V trimming: 4 bases; J trimming: 2 bases; junction bases outside the gene matches: 6. There are 15 residues in the CDR3. Germline values: CDR1 SGDLS, CDR2 YYNGEE. Using reference TRBV9 and TRBJ2-3 for the parts outside the CDR3, the full variable domain is DSGVTQTPKHLITATGQRVTLRCSPRSGDLSVYWYQQSLDQGLQFLIQYYNGEERAKGNILERFSAQQFPDLHSELNLSSLELGDSALYFCASSKRGPYTDTQYFGPGTRLTVL.

In this sample, this clonotype turned up a few times. The CDR3 loop reads CATLKEEHGRQYF. The CDR3 DNA reads as TGTGCCACCCTGAAAGAGGAACACGGCAGGCAGTACTTC. The rearrangement joins TRBV10-3 to TRBJ2-7; D call uncertain. Germline lookup yields CDR1 ENHRY and CDR2 SYGVKD. Between the trimmed V and J ends, which lost 10 bases and 9 bases, there was a span of 22 bases. The CDR3 sequence is 13 residues long.

This clonotype came up a few times. V usage is TRBV6-2 or TRBV6-3 and J usage is TRBJ2-2; D gene uncertain. The CDR3 is 13 amino acids. Germline V CDR1 and CDR2: MNHEY, SVGEGT. V was clipped by 4 bases and J by 4 bases, with 7 bases between them. CDR3 in amino acids: CASSSTPTGELFF. The CDR3 nucleotides read TGTGCCAGCAGTTCAACCCCCACCGGGGAGCTGTTTTTT.

This clonotype was found a few times. The chain combines TRBV4-3 with TRBJ2-7; a possible D gene is TRBD1 (6 bases). V lost 1 base to trimming and J lost 0 bases, with 10 bases between them. Germline CDR1 and CDR2: LGHNA and YSLEER. This CDR3 contains 15 residues. CDR3 coding DNA: TGCGCCAGCAGCCAAGTCGAGGACAGCTCCTACGAGCAGTACTTC. Protein product: CASSQVEDSSYEQYF.

There are many counts of this clonotype. This rearrangement joins TRBV23-1 to TRBJ2-1; 7 bases are shared with TRBD1. TRBV23-1 is an ORF, with its function uncertain. Trimming removed 2 bases from V and 3 bases from J; junction bases left unmatched: 10. The CDR3 runs 17 residues. The CDR3 reads CASSQRGQPGCYNEQFF. CDR3 DNA: TGCGCCAGCAGTCAAAGGGGACAGCCCGGCTGCTACAATGAGCAGTTCTTC.

This clonotype has more than one count but fewer than ten. The chain carries TRBV28 and TRBJ1-2; D is unresolved. The V and J ends lost 3 bases and 8 bases respectively, with 7 bases between them. Germline V gene data show CDR1 as MDHEN and CDR2 as SYDVKM. The CDR3 is 11 residues long. The CDR3 DNA sequence: TGTGCCAGCAGTTTCGGCCGCGGCTACACCTTC. It specifies CASSFGRGYTF.

In its sample, this clonotype was seen many times. This chain's CDR3 is CASSPGTGGAVSNQPQHF. The CDR3 region has the DNA TGTGCCAGCAGTCCCGGGACAGGGGGCGCCGTTAGCAATCAGCCCCAGCATTTT. J is TRBJ1-5 and V is TRBV28; 12 positions agree with TRBD1. Germline V gene lookup returns CDR1 MDHEN and CDR2 SYDVKM. The CDR3 consists of 18 residues. After removal of 5 bases from V and 0 bases from J, the junction contained 8 bases not matched to a gene.

The chain joins TRBV6-1 to TRBJ2-2; D perhaps matches TRBD2 (6 bases). Germline CDR1 MNHNS, CDR2 SASEGT. Trimming stripped 2 bases from V and 6 bases from J, with 10 bases between. The CDR3 sequence is 14 residues long. The CDR3 reads CASSELTGAGELFF. CDR3 nucleotide sequence: TGTGCCAGCAGTGAACTTACGGGGGCCGGGGAGCTGTTTTTT.

This clonotype was detected many times. The chain carries TRBV2 and TRBJ2-7, with a weak D call TRBD1 (6 bases). Germline V gene data show CDR1 as SNHLY and CDR2 as FYNNEI. The CDR3 has 12 residues. V shed 6 bases and J shed 3 bases, with 9 bases lying between them. The CDR3 sequence: CASRAGVYEQYF. CDR3 nucleotide sequence: TGTGCCAGCAGGGCAGGGGTCTACGAGCAGTACTTC.